A single sample is the source of the 31 T cell receptor beta chains below, sequenced in a study of CD8 T cells in Susac syndrome. RNA totalling about 0.45 to 1 ug underwent reverse transcription with random hexamers. MiXCR, applied by TCRdb to the immunoSEQ multiplex PCR reads, yields one record per CDR3 protein. The data hold 80,000 or so distinct CDR3 sequences, with approximately 94% observed a single time. The specimen sequenced was CD4+ T cells from PBMCs. Receptors originate from a human donor with Susac syndrome.

This sequence joins TRBV14 and TRBJ2-2; D is possibly TRBD1 or TRBD2 (5 bases each). The CDR3 extends over 17 amino acids. CDR1 and CDR2 (germline): SGHDN, FVKESK. Trimming removed 0 bases at V and 4 bases at J, with 15 bases between. DNA of the CDR3: TGTGCCAGCAGCCAAGAAACCGGGGCAGTCCGCACCGGGGAGCTGTTTTTT. Translating it yields CASSQETGAVRTGELFF.

The chain employs TRBV14 and TRBJ2-2; D is unresolved. Trimming took 0 bases from V and 5 from J, leaving 7 bases between them. Germline assignment: CDR1 SGHDN and CDR2 FVKESK. The CDR3 spans 14 residues. The CDR3 nucleotides read TGTGCCAGCAGCCAAGAAGCGTTTACCGGGGAGCTGTTTTTT. It is translated as CASSQEAFTGELFF.

In its sample, this clonotype was seen once. The chain uses TRBV4-3 and TRBJ2-7; D is uncertain. From germline, CDR1 is LGHNA and CDR2 YSLEER. The V end was cut by 1 base, the J end by 4 bases, with 11 bases between. The CDR3 is 14 residues long. The CDR3 DNA is TGCGCCAGCAGCCAAGGTGAAAGGAGTTACGAGCAGTACTTC. Its protein is CASSQGERSYEQYF.

The chain is built from TRBV9 and TRBJ2-1; 7 nucleotides match TRBD2. Germline loops: CDR1 SGDLS, CDR2 YYNGEE. The junction had 11 bases not matched to a gene; V was cut back by 5 bases and J by 0 bases. The CDR3 has 17 residues. CDR3 DNA: TGTGCCAGCAGTCCACCACCGGGGAGGGCCTCCTACAATGAGCAGTTCTTC. Protein: CASSPPPGRASYNEQFF.

The genes are TRBV15 and TRBJ2-5; weak D call: TRBD2 (7 bases). Trimming stripped 1 base from V and 9 bases from J, with 15 bases between. The CDR3 consists of 14 residues. Germline CDR1 LNHNV, CDR2 YYDKDF (reference sequence). The CDR3 nucleotides read TGTGCCACCAGCAGAGCGGGGGGCGTTAGGTCCCAGTACTTC. This sequence encodes CATSRAGGVRSQYF.

The V and J genes are TRBV25-1 and TRBJ1-2; tentatively, D is TRBD1 (6 bases). CDR3 length equals 16 residues. Between the trimmed V and J ends, which lost 0 bases and 8 bases, there was a span of 19 bases. Germline CDR1 is MGHDK and CDR2 is SYGVNS. Written as DNA, the CDR3 is TGTGCCAGCAGTGAATATGGGTCCGGGACACTCTTCGGCTACACCTTC. Residues: CASSEYGSGTLFGYTF.

The chain recombines TRBV20-1 with TRBJ1-1; 7 positions match TRBD1. Germline CDR1 and CDR2: DFQATT and SNEGSKA (reference sequence). The V segment lost 3 bases and the J segment 1 base; nucleotides outside the gene matches: 8. The CDR3 is made up of 15 amino acids. This chain's CDR3 is CSASPATGRNTEAFF. CDR3 nucleotide sequence: TGCAGTGCTAGCCCAGCGACAGGGCGGAACACTGAAGCTTTCTTT.

This chain joins TRBV29-1 and TRBJ1-4; tentative D call: TRBD1 (5 bases). CDR3 size: 11 residues. Germline CDR1 SQVTM, CDR2 ANQGSEA. V lost 7 bases and J 10 bases, leaving 13 bases between the germline ends. Here the CDR3 reads CSGRAGVKLFF. The DNA of the CDR3 is TGCAGCGGACGTGCGGGGGTAAAACTGTTTTTT.

Worth noting for this clonotype: This likely comes from a read error, as the CDR3 has no conserved phenylalanine or tryptophan at its end. The chain recombines TRBV7-8 with TRBJ2-1; 13 bases line up with TRBD2. Germline V gene sequence: CDR1 SGHVS, CDR2 FQNEAQ. The CDR3 sequence is 17 residues long. V lost 0 bases to trimming and J lost 7 bases; unmatched junction nucleotides: 6. The CDR3 region is CASSLAGGLAGKNEQFV. The DNA for the CDR3 is TGTGCCAGCAGCTTAGCCGGGGGACTAGCGGGAAAGAATGAGCAGTTCGTC.

The V and J genes are TRBV14 and TRBJ1-2; D is undetermined. This CDR3 is built from 14 residues. V was cut by 2 bases and J by 5 bases, with 12 bases left in between. The V gene's germline CDR1 is SGHDN and CDR2 FVKESK. The CDR3 region is CASSQFAGRYGYTF. The CDR3 nucleotides read TGTGCCAGCAGCCAATTCGCGGGTCGGTATGGCTACACCTTC.

The chain combines TRBV28 with TRBJ1-4; D unresolved. The CDR3 is 16 amino acids. V lost 5 bases and J lost 1, with 14 bases in between. CDR1 and CDR2 (germline): MDHEN, SYDVKM. The DNA of the CDR3 is TGTGCCAGCAGTCCTCGAACCCCCCGAACTAATGAAAAACTGTTTTTT. Translation: CASSPRTPRTNEKLFF.

The chain carries TRBV20-1 and TRBJ2-1; 10 bases agree with TRBD2. The CDR3 is made up of 15 amino acids. Germline V gives CDR1 DFQATT, CDR2 SNEGSKA (reference sequence). V lost 2 bases, J lost 5 bases, and 6 bases stayed unmatched. The CDR3: CSARNPAGGHNEQFF. In DNA form, the CDR3 reads TGCAGTGCTAGAAATCCAGCGGGAGGGCACAATGAGCAGTTCTTC.

The chain employs TRBV15 and TRBJ1-4; 9 bases match TRBD1. The length of the CDR3 is 16 residues. Looked up from germline, CDR1 is LNHNV and CDR2 is YYDKDF (reference sequence). V was pared by 0 bases and J by 5 bases, with 4 bases of the junction left unmatched. CDR3 in amino acids: CATSRDWGTGNEKLFF. The CDR3, as DNA: TGTGCCACCAGCAGAGATTGGGGGACAGGGAATGAAAAACTGTTTTTT.

The V call is TRBV18, the J call TRBJ2-1; 8 bases are shared with TRBD2. The V gene's germline CDR1 is KGHSH and CDR2 LQKENI. The trim removed 2 bases at V and 5 bases at J, leaving 8 bases unmatched. The CDR3 length is 16 residues. CDR3 loop: CASSPTGTRSDNEQFF. In DNA, the CDR3 is TGTGCCAGCTCACCAACCGGGACTAGATCGGACAATGAGCAGTTCTTC.

The chain combines TRBV12-3 or TRBV12-4 with TRBJ2-1, with 8 bases identical to TRBD2. CDR3 size: 14 residues. J lost 7 bases, V lost 1 base, and 3 bases had no gene match. The DNA of the CDR3 is TGTGCCAGCAGTTTAGAAGGCGGGAGGAATGAGCAGTTCTTC. This gives the protein CASSLEGGRNEQFF.

This chain links TRBV7-7 with TRBJ2-2; possibly TRBD1 or TRBD2 for D (6 bases each). CDR1 is SSHAT and CDR2 is FNYEAQ in the germline V gene (reference sequence). The CDR3 has 13 residues. V lost 11 bases and J lost 0, with 10 bases in between. The CDR3 DNA sequence: TGTGCCGGTGGGGGGCCGAACACCGGGGAGCTGTTTTTT. It is translated as CAGGGPNTGELFF.

The chain has TRBV5-1 and TRBJ1-2, with D hard to call. This CDR3 is 13 amino acids long. Trimming removed 0 bases from V and 5 bases from J, with 8 bases in between. The germline V gene has CDR1 SGHRS and CDR2 YFSETQ. The CDR3: CASSLGDSYGYTF. The CDR3 nucleotides are TGCGCCAGCAGCTTGGGGGATTCGTATGGCTACACCTTC.

The chain uses TRBV12-3 or TRBV12-4 and TRBJ2-7, with D tentatively TRBD1 or TRBD2 (7 bases each). With 6 bases removed from V and 4 bases from J, the gap between germline ends came to 16 bases. The CDR3 runs to 14 residues. The CDR3 DNA reads TGTGCCAGCAGCCCTACGCAGGGGGGGTACGAGCAGTACTTC. Its protein is CASSPTQGGYEQYF.

The V gene is TRBV18, the J gene TRBJ2-2; the D gene is possibly TRBD2 (6 bases). Trimming removed 8 bases from V and 1 base from J, with 14 bases in between. Germline V CDR1 and CDR2: KGHSH, LQKENI. This CDR3 comprises 15 residues. CDR3 DNA sequence: TGTGCCAGCCTCACCCAGGGAGGGAACACCGGGGAGCTGTTTTTT. Residues: CASLTQGGNTGELFF.

V is TRBV20-1 and J is TRBJ1-2, with TRBD1 as a possible D gene (5 bases). Germline V CDR1 and CDR2: DFQATT, SNEGSKA (reference sequence). The CDR3 covers 13 residues. V dropped 2 bases and J dropped 4 bases, with 11 bases sitting between them. CDR3 sequence reads: CSARILGAYGYTF. DNA of the CDR3: TGCAGTGCTAGAATCCTCGGGGCCTATGGCTACACCTTC.

The gene calls are TRBV5-1 and TRBJ1-1, with TRBD1 matching over 7 bases. Looked up from germline, CDR1 is SGHRS and CDR2 is YFSETQ. The CDR3 runs to 15 residues. V shed 1 base, J shed 1 base, and the junction held 4 bases outside the gene matches. The CDR3 nucleotides are TGCGCCAGCAGCTTGATTCAGGGGGAGAACACTGAAGCTTTCTTT. Amino acids: CASSLIQGENTEAFF.

The J gene is TRBJ2-7, the V gene TRBV27; possible D gene TRBD2, 6 bases. CDR1 and CDR2 (germline): MNHEY, SMNVEV (reference sequence). This CDR3 contains 16 residues. V shed 2 bases and J shed 5 bases, with 19 bases lying between them. The CDR3 region has the DNA TGTGCCAGCAGTTTAACCTTACTAGCAGTAGCCCACGAGCAGTACTTC. Translated: CASSLTLLAVAHEQYF.

The gene calls are TRBV5-4 and TRBJ2-1, with 9 bases lining up with TRBD1. Germline CDR1 reads SGHNT; CDR2 reads YYREEE (reference sequence). The CDR3 runs to 18 residues. Trimming at V came to 2 bases and at J to 0 bases, leaving 9 bases not matched to a gene. The CDR3 sequence: CASSLMGQGPSSYNEQFF. CDR3 nucleotides: TGTGCCAGCAGCTTAATGGGACAGGGTCCGAGCTCCTACAATGAGCAGTTCTTC.

V is TRBV12-5 and J is TRBJ1-3; D call uncertain. Germline V lookup: CDR1 LGHNT, CDR2 FRNRAP. V was shortened by 1 base and J by 5 bases, with 0 bases between the two germline ends. The CDR3 is 11 residues long. The CDR3 spells CASGLGNTIYF. The CDR3 coding sequence is TGTGCTAGTGGTTTGGGAAACACCATATATTTT.

The chain has TRBV5-4 and TRBJ2-4; the D gene is possibly TRBD1 (6 bases). The V and J ends lost 5 bases and 5 bases respectively, with 17 bases between them. The length of the CDR3 is 15 residues. The germline V gene has CDR1 SGHNT and CDR2 YYREEE (reference sequence). The chain's CDR3 is CASRTRNRAENIQYF. CDR3 coding DNA: TGTGCCAGCAGGACACGGAACAGGGCTGAAAACATTCAGTACTTC.

The V call is TRBV18, the J call TRBJ2-7; TRBD2 aligns across 10 bases. The CDR3 consists of 15 residues. Germline values: CDR1 KGHSH, CDR2 LQKENI. The ends lost 8 bases at V and 4 bases at J; junction bases unmatched: 11. The CDR3 nucleotides are TGTGCCAGCACCACCGAAGCGGGAGGGCCTTACGAGCAGTACTTC. Residues: CASTTEAGGPYEQYF. The variable domain in full, completed from reference TRBV18 and TRBJ2-7, reads NAGVMQNPRHLVRRRGQEARLRCSPMKGHSHVYWYRQLPEEGLKFMVYLQKENIIDESGMPKERFSAEFPKEGPSILRIQQVVRGDSAAYFCASTTEAGGPYEQYFGPGTRLTVT.

V and J are TRBV6-2 or TRBV6-3 and TRBJ2-7; D unresolved. The V end lost 2 bases, the J end lost 9 bases, and 8 bases lay between the germline ends. The CDR3 has 11 residues. Germline V lookup: CDR1 MNHEY, CDR2 SVGEGT. DNA for the CDR3: TGTGCCAGCAGTTACCAAAACGTGCAGTACTTC. This codes for CASSYQNVQYF.

The gene calls are TRBV28 and TRBJ2-5; the match to TRBD1 covers 10 bases. The CDR3 length is 13 residues. The V and J ends lost 5 bases and 4 bases, in that order; junction bases with no gene match: 1. Germline assignment: CDR1 MDHEN and CDR2 SYDVKM. This CDR3 is CASSRDRGETQYF. CDR3 coding DNA: TGTGCCAGCAGTCGGGACAGGGGAGAGACCCAGTACTTC.

This sequence joins TRBV7-3 and TRBJ2-7; 10 bases match TRBD2. The trim removed 4 bases at V and 2 bases at J, leaving 5 bases unmatched. Germline CDR1 SGHTA, CDR2 FQGTGA. The CDR3 spans 15 residues. This CDR3 is CASSSLAGAPYEQYF. The CDR3 coding sequence is TGTGCCAGCAGCTCCCTAGCGGGAGCTCCCTACGAGCAGTACTTC.

The gene calls are TRBV20-1 and TRBJ2-7; D is uncertain. The germline CDR1 and CDR2 sequences are DFQATT and SNEGSKA (reference sequence). Trimming cost V 5 bases and J 7 bases, with 15 bases left between them. The CDR3 spans 12 residues. The CDR3 sequence: CSAARLEGEQYF. In DNA, the CDR3 is TGCAGTGCTGCTAGACTTGAAGGGGAGCAGTACTTC.

The chain uses TRBV2 and TRBJ1-6; 9 bases agree with TRBD1. The germline V gene encodes CDR1 SNHLY and CDR2 FYNNEI. V shed 6 bases, J shed 9 bases, and the junction held 9 bases outside the gene matches. The CDR3 length is 15 residues. The CDR3 loop reads CASSKGQGPGSPLHF. The CDR3 DNA sequence: TGTGCCAGCAGCAAGGGACAGGGCCCCGGTTCACCCCTCCACTTT. The full variable domain, completed using reference TRBV2 and TRBJ1-6, is EPEVTQTPSHQVTQMGQEVILRCVPISNHLYFYWYRQILGQKVEFLVSFYNNEISEKSEIFDDQFSVERPDGSNFTLKIRSTKLEDSAMYFCASSKGQGPGSPLHFGNGTRLTVT.